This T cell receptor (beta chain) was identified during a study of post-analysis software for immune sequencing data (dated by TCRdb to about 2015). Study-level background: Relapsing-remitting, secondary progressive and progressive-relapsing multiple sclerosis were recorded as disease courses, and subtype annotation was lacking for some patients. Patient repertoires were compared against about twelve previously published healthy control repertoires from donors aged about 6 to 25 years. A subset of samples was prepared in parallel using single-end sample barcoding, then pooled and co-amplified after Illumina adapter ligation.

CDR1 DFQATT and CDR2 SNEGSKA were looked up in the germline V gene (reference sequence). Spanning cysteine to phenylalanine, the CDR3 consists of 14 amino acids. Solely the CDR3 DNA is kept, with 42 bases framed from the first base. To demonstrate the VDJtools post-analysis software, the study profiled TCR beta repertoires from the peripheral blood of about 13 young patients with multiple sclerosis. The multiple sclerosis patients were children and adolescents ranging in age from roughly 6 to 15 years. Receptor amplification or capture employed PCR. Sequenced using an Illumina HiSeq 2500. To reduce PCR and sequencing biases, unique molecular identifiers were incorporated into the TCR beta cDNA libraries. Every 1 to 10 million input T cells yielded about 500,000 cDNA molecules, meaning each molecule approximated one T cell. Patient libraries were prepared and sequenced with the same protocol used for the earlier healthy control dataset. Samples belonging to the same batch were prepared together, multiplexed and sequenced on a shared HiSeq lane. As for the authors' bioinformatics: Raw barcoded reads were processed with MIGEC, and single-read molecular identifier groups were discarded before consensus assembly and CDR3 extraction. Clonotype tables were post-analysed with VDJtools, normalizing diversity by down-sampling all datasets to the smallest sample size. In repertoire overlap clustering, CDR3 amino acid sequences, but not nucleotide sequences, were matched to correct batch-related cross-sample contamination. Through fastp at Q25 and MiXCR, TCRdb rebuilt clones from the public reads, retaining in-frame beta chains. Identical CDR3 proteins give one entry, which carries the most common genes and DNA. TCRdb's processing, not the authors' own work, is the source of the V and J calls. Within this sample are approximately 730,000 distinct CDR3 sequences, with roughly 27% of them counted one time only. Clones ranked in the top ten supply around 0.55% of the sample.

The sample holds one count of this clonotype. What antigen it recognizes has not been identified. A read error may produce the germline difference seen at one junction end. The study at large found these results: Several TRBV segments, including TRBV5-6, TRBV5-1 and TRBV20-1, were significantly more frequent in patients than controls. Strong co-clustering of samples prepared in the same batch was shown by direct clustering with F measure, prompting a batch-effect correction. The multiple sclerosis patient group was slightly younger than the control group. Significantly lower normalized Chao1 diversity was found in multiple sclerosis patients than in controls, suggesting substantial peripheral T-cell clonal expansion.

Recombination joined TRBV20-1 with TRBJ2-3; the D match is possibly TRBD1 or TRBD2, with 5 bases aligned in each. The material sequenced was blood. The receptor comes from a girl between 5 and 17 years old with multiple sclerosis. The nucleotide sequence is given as TGCAGTGTTAGACGGCAGGGACGGACAGATACGCAGTATTTT. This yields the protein CSVRRQGRTDTQYF.